The entry below gives a single T cell receptor beta chain sequence along with its context. Its antigen is unidentified. The entry originates in a study of CXCR3-negative and CXCR3-positive naive CD8 T cells. CDR3 length equals 16 residues. Germline assignment: CDR1 SGHVS and CDR2 FNYEAQ. Study-wide points: CXCR3-positive naive cells carried more hydrophobic TRB CDR3s than CXCR3-negative ones.

The authors prepared UMI-labeled TRB cDNA libraries by 5' RACE. TCRdb reprocessed the 5' RACE reads, keeping one entry per CDR3 protein, no DNA. The record lists tens of thousands of distinct CDR3 sequences, of which the ten most abundant hold about 0.62%. The sequence derives from a human donor in good health. Some clones in this sample may be carry-over from other donors' samples. This chain joins TRBV7-6 and TRBJ1-4; checking the TCRdb D call of TRBD1 is not possible without DNA. Sample: naive CXCR3+ CD8+ T cells from blood. Subset given: CD45RO-CCR7+CD27+CD95- naive CD8+ T cells expressing CXCR3 (TNR3+). The CDR3 here is CASSVRPGATNEKLFF.